These 21 T cell receptor beta chains were all obtained from the same sample, sequenced in a study of regulatory T cells in long-lasting Graves disease. For TCR beta, libraries came from iRepertoire HTBI primers and Arm-PCR of CDR3 regions. A single record per CDR3 protein comes from TCRdb applying MiXCR to the multiplex PCR reads. The sample yields 200,000 to 250,000 distinct CDR3 sequences, around 21% seen once. The time point: newly diagnosed GD, antithyroid drugs for less than 3 months. Making the TCR library involved RNA that had been extracted from PBMCs. The sample here was peripheral blood mononuclear cells (PBMCs), taken at new diagnosis, from a patient treated with antithyroid drugs. The origin of the receptors is a female donor with Graves disease.

This clonotype showed up many times. The chain uses TRBV5-8 and TRBJ2-7; maybe TRBD2 (5 bases). Trimming pared 4 bases from V and 9 bases from J, leaving 20 bases between. Germline V lookup: CDR1 SGHTS, CDR2 YDEGEE. The CDR3 is 14 residues long. The CDR3 region has the DNA TGTGCCAGCAGCAGGGCCAGCTTACTTGCGGGGCAGTACTTC. Amino acids: CASSRASLLAGQYF.

As for this clonotype: The junction departs from the called germline gene at one end, perhaps through a read error. The V gene is TRBV6-4, the J gene TRBJ1-1, with D uncertain. CDR1 and CDR2 (germline): MRHNA, SNTAGT. There are 13 residues in the CDR3. CDR3 sequence: CASSTESDTKAFF. The CDR3 DNA reads TGTGCCAGCAGCACAGAGTCCGACACTAAAGCTTTCTTT.

To note about this clonotype: Since a much larger clone is just one base distant, this may be a read error. The chain combines TRBV5-5 with TRBJ2-1, with D uncertain. With the DNA end fitting TRBJ2-5 better, the J assignment may be wrong. The CDR3 loop spans 13 amino acids. Per germline, CDR1 SGHKS and CDR2 YYEKEE (reference sequence). The CDR3 DNA sequence: TGTGCCAGCAGCTTGATGGCTCCCGAGACCCAGTACTTC. This gives the protein CASSLMAPETQYF.

This clonotype was picked up a small number of times. The chain joins TRBV7-2 to TRBJ2-7; D unclear. Trimming stripped 0 bases from V and 4 bases from J, with 10 bases between. The CDR3 is 14 amino acids. Germline CDR1 and CDR2: SGHTA and FQGNSA. CDR3 region: CASSLAVPLYEQYF. In nucleotides, the CDR3 is TGTGCCAGCAGCTTAGCGGTCCCGTTGTACGAGCAGTACTTC.

V usage is TRBV7-9 and J usage is TRBJ1-4; no firm D call. Germline values: CDR1 SEHNR, CDR2 FQNEAQ (reference sequence). This CDR3 has 12 amino acids. Trimming took 4 bases from V and 8 from J, leaving 8 bases between them. CDR3 DNA sequence: TGTGCCAGCAGCTCCAATTGGGAAAAACTGTTTTTT. Protein sequence: CASSSNWEKLFF.

The chain employs TRBV7-2 and TRBJ1-1, with 8 positions matching TRBD1. Germline assignment: CDR1 SGHTA and CDR2 FQGNSA. There are 13 residues in the CDR3. The V gene end was trimmed by 5 bases and the J gene end by 9 bases; junction bases not matched to a gene: 8. CDR3 sequence (DNA): TGTGCCAGCAGCCTAGAACAGGGGGACAAAGCTTTCTTT. This translates into CASSLEQGDKAFF.

The sample holds a few counts of this clonotype. The V and J genes are TRBV15 and TRBJ1-2, with D perhaps TRBD1 (6 bases). Germline-derived CDR1 and CDR2 are LNHNV and YYDKDF (reference sequence). The CDR3 runs to 12 residues. The V gene lost 0 bases and the J gene lost 10 bases, with 9 bases spanning the gap. DNA for the CDR3: TGTGCCACCAGCAGAGAAGGACAGTCCTACACCTTC. This encodes CATSREGQSYTF.

This clonotype has a handful of counts. This chain uses TRBV12-5 with TRBJ2-1; 11 nucleotides line up with TRBD1. The CDR3 has 14 residues. The V gene end was trimmed by 3 bases and the J gene end by 7 bases; junction bases not matched to a gene: 2. Germline V gives CDR1 LGHNT, CDR2 FRNRAP. CDR3 sequence: CASGFGQGANEQFF. In DNA form, the CDR3 reads TGTGCTAGTGGTTTCGGACAGGGGGCAAATGAGCAGTTCTTC.

This clonotype was observed at least ten times. The V gene is TRBV2, the J gene TRBJ2-3; D ambiguous. Germline CDR1 SNHLY, CDR2 FYNNEI. This CDR3 is built from 14 residues. V gave up 7 bases and J gave up 0 bases, with 11 bases separating them. CDR3 region: CASKGSTSTDTQYF. The DNA of the CDR3 is TGTGCCAGCAAAGGCTCTACTAGCACAGATACGCAGTATTTT.

The V gene is TRBV19, the J gene TRBJ1-1; 7 bases align to TRBD1. The CDR3 has 18 amino acids. Germline trimming cut 4 bases from V and 2 bases from J; bases unmatched to any gene: 16. Germline V gene data show CDR1 as LNHDA and CDR2 as SQIVND (reference sequence). The CDR3 DNA reads TGTGCCAGTAGTAAGACAAAACTACTGACAGGGTTTAACACTGAAGCTTTCTTT. Translated: CASSKTKLLTGFNTEAFF.

This clonotype occurred many times. The chain has TRBV5-8 and TRBJ1-5; D might be TRBD1 (5 bases). The CDR3 extends over 17 amino acids. In germline, CDR1 is SGHTS, CDR2 YDEGEE. Trimming shortened V by 4 bases and J by 2 bases, and 19 bases separated the two germline ends. CDR3 region: CASSRPTDHFGNQPQHF. Written as DNA, the CDR3 is TGTGCCAGCAGCCGCCCGACAGATCACTTCGGCAATCAGCCCCAGCATTTT.

CDR3 DNA: TGCAGTGCTCCAACCCTCCGGTCGCCTAGCGGGGGGACGCTTTTTGAGCAGTTCTTC. Encoded protein: CSAPTLRSPSGGTLFEQFF. The chain recombines TRBV20-1 with TRBJ2-1, with 11 bases identical to TRBD2. The CDR3 is made up of 19 amino acids. Germline trimming cut 5 bases from V and 9 bases from J; bases unmatched to any gene: 24. The germline CDR1 and CDR2 sequences are DFQATT and SNEGSKA (reference sequence).

In this sample, this clonotype turned up many times. The chain has TRBV5-1 and TRBJ2-3, with 8 nucleotides matching TRBD2. The CDR3 covers 16 residues. Germline CDR1 reads SGHRS; CDR2 reads YFSETQ. V shed 4 bases, J shed 2 bases, and the junction held 9 bases outside the gene matches. The CDR3 sequence is CASSRSGTRDTDTQYF. As DNA, the CDR3 is TGCGCCAGCAGCCGGTCCGGGACTAGGGACACAGATACGCAGTATTTT. Complete variable domain (other parts from reference TRBV5-1 and TRBJ2-3): KAGVTQTPRYLIKTRGQQVTLSCSPISGHRSVSWYQQTPGQGLQFLFEYFSETQRNKGNFPGRFSGRQFSNSRSEMNVSTLELGDSALYLCASSRSGTRDTDTQYFGPGTRLTVL.

The rearrangement joins TRBV19 to TRBJ2-1; 10 bases match TRBD2. The CDR3 is 14 residues long. Germline CDR1 and CDR2: LNHDA and SQIVND (reference sequence). J gave up 8 bases and V 6 bases, and 7 bases lay outside the gene matches. The CDR3 protein is CASRASGSRDEQFF. The CDR3 bases are TGTGCCAGTAGGGCTAGCGGGAGTAGAGATGAGCAGTTCTTC.

This clonotype occurred many times. The genes are TRBV7-9 and TRBJ1-2; TRBD1 agrees at 8 bases. With V trimmed by 5 bases and J by 4 bases, 9 bases remained unmatched. The CDR3 length is 15 residues. Germline V gene lookup returns CDR1 SEHNR and CDR2 FQNEAQ (reference sequence). The CDR3 coding sequence is TGTGCCAGCAGCCCTGAGACCGACAGGGGCTATGGCTACACCTTC. Protein: CASSPETDRGYGYTF.

The table lists this clonotype with many counts. The chain carries TRBV3-1 and TRBJ2-7; D gene ambiguous. Germline V CDR1 and CDR2: LGHDT, YNNKEL (reference sequence). Deletions cut 0 bases from V and 6 bases from J, with 6 bases between. The CDR3 runs to 12 residues. The CDR3: CASSQDLTEQYF. Written as DNA, the CDR3 is TGTGCCAGCAGCCAAGATTTGACCGAGCAGTACTTC.

The CDR3 is CAIKRTGTYGYTF. In DNA, the CDR3 is TGTGCCATCAAAAGGACAGGGACCTATGGCTACACCTTC. V is TRBV10-3 and J is TRBJ1-2; 8 positions match TRBD1. The CDR3 extends over 13 amino acids. Germline-derived CDR1 and CDR2 are ENHRY and SYGVKD. The V segment lost 7 bases and the J segment 4 bases; nucleotides outside the gene matches: 5.

This clonotype was seen repeatedly, ten times or more. The chain uses TRBV5-6 and TRBJ2-3; 7 bases line up with TRBD1. Losses at the gene ends were 4 bases for V and 1 base for J; bases not matched to a gene: 3. This CDR3 contains 14 residues. Germline loops: CDR1 SGHDT, CDR2 YYEEEE. CDR3 nucleotides: TGTGCCAGCAGCACGGACAGGCGCACAGATACGCAGTATTTT. Protein sequence: CASSTDRRTDTQYF.

This clonotype was counted many times. The gene calls are TRBV20-1 and TRBJ2-5; 7 nucleotides agree with TRBD2. Germline V lookup: CDR1 DFQATT, CDR2 SNEGSKA (reference sequence). V lost 6 bases and J lost 3; bases outside the gene matches: 13. The CDR3 extends over 15 amino acids. The CDR3, as DNA: TGCAGTGCCATGACTGGGCGGGAGTTCGAAGAGACCCAGTACTTC. This translates into CSAMTGREFEETQYF.

The V gene is TRBV20-1, the J gene TRBJ1-5; maybe TRBD1 (5 bases). Germline V gives CDR1 DFQATT, CDR2 SNEGSKA (reference sequence). The CDR3 is 16 residues long. V was cut by 0 bases and J by 1 base, with 13 bases left in between. The CDR3 sequence: CSARDRSGPSNQPQHF. The CDR3 bases are TGCAGTGCTAGAGATCGCTCAGGGCCCAGCAATCAGCCCCAGCATTTT.

This clonotype has only a few counts. A much larger clone sits a single nucleotide away, making a read error possible. The chain combines TRBV20-1 with TRBJ2-1; D gene unclear. V was cut by 3 bases and J by 4 bases, with 19 bases left in between. The CDR3 has 16 amino acids. Germline V gives CDR1 DFQATT, CDR2 SNEGSKA (reference sequence). The CDR3 is CSARMMGSNFYNEQFF. CDR3 sequence (DNA): TGCAGTGCTAGGATGATGGGGTCCAATTTTTACAATGAGCAGTTCTTC.